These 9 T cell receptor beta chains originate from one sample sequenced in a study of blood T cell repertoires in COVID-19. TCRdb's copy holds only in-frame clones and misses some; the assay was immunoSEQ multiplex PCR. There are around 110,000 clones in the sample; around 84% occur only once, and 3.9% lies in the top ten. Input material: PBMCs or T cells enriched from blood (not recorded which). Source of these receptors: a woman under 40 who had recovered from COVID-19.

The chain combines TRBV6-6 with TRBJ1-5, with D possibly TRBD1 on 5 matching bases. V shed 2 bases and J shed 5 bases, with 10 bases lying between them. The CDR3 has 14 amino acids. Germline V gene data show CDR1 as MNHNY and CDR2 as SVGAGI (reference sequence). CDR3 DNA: TGTGCCAGCAGTTACAGCCAGGGCGATCAGCCCCAGCATTTT. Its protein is CASSYSQGDQPQHF.

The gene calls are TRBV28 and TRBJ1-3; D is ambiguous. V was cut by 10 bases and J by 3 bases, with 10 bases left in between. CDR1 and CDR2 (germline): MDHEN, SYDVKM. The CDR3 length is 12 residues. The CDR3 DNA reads TGTGCCACCGGGTCGGGTGGAAACACCATATATTTT. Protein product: CATGSGGNTIYF. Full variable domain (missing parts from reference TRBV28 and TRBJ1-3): DVKVTQSSRYLVKRTGEKVFLECVQDMDHENMFWYRQDPGLGLRLIYFSYDVKMKEKGDIPEGYSVSREKKERFSLILESASTNQTSMYLCATGSGGNTIYFGEGSWLTVV.

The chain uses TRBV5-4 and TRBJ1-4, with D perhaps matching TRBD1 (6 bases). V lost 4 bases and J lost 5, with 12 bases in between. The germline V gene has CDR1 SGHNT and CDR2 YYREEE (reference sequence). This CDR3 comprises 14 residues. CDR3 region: CASSTGQINEKLFF. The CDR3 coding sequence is TGTGCCAGCAGCACCGGACAGATAAATGAAAAACTGTTTTTT.

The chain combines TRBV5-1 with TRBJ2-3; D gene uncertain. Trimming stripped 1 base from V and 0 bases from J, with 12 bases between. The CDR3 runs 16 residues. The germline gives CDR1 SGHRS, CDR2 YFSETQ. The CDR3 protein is CASSLRVGSSTDTQYF. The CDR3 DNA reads TGCGCCAGCAGCTTGAGAGTGGGTAGCAGCACAGATACGCAGTATTTT.

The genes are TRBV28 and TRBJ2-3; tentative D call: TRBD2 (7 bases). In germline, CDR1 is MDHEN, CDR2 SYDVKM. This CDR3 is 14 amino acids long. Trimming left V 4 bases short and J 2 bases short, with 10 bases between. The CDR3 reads CASSWGGSTDTQYF. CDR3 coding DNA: TGTGCCAGCAGTTGGGGGGGCTCCACAGATACGCAGTATTTT.

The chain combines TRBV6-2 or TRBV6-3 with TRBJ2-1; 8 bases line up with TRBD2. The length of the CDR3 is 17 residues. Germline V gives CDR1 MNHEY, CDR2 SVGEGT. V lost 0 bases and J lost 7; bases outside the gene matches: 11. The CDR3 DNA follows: TGTGCCAGCAGTTACTCGTTACCGGGAGGGACAAGGAATGAGCAGTTCTTC. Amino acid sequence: CASSYSLPGGTRNEQFF.

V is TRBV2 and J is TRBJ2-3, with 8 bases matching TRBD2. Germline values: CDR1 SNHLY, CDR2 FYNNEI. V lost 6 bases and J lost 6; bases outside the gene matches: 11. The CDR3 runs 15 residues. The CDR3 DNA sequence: TGTGCCAGCAGGCGGGGGGAGCGGGAGACGGATACGCAGTATTTT. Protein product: CASRRGERETDTQYF.

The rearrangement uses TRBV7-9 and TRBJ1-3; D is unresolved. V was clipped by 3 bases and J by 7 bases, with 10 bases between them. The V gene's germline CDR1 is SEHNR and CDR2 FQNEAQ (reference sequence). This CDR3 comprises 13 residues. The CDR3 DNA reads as TGTGCCAGCAGCTTCGCCTCCGGGAACACCATATATTTT. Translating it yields CASSFASGNTIYF.

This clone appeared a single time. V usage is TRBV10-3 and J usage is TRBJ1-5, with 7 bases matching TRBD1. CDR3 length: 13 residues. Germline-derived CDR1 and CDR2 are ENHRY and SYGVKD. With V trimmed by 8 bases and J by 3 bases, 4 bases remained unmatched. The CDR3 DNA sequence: TGTGCCATCCGAGGACAGGTCAATCAGCCCCAGCATTTT. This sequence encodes CAIRGQVNQPQHF.